The clone carrying this T cell receptor beta chain was counted between two and nine times. The data derive from a study of PD-L1 blockade in urothelial cancer. Study in general: Researchers looked at the blood 3 weeks (second dose) and 6 weeks after treatment began.

Time point: peripheral blood 6 weeks after treatment start. Per patient, between 1 and 8 samples were collected at pretreatment and on-treatment time points. Method: immunoSEQ multiplex PCR; TCRdb's copy keeps in-frame clones and lacks some. The repertoire holds around 110,000 clones, with roughly 91% as singletons. The CDR3 is 14 residues long. The germline V gene has CDR1 MNHNS and CDR2 SASEGT. Trimming pared 7 bases from V and 0 bases from J, leaving 9 bases between. The source is a man in his sixties with urothelial cancer. The specimen comprised PBMCs, sampled around atezolizumab (anti-PD-L1) treatment. The V and J genes are TRBV6-1 and TRBJ1-4; weak D call: TRBD1 (5 bases). The CDR3 DNA reads TGTGCCAGCACCCCAGGGTCAACTAATGAAAAACTGTTTTTT. Amino acid sequence: CASTPGSTNEKLFF.